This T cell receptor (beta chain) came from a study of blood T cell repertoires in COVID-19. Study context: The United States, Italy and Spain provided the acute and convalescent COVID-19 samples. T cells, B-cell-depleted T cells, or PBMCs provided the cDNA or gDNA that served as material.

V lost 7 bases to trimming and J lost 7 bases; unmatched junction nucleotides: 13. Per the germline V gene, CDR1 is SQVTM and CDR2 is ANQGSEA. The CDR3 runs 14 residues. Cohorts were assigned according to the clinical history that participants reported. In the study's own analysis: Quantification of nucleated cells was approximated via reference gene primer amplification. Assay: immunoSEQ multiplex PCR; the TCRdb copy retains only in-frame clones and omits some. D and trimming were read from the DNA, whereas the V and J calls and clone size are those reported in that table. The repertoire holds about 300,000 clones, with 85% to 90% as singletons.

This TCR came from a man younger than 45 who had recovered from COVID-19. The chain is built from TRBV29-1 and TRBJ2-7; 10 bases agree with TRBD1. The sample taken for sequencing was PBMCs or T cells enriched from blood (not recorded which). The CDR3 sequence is CSADAGQGRWEQYF. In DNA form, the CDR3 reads TGCAGCGCCGATGCGGGACAGGGGAGGTGGGAGCAGTACTTC.